Below, 19 T cell receptor beta chains from the same sample are listed, as sequenced in a study of beta chain features in type 1 diabetes. The study, taken as a whole, reports: The study found moderately but significantly shorter TCRB CDR3s in all four CD4+ subsets of Type 1 diabetes patients.

These receptors have no identified antigens. All of the isolated RNA was reverse transcribed, so expressed TCRB transcripts were sequenced. Only in-frame clones appear in the TCRdb table, and some are missing; sequencing was by immunoSEQ multiplex PCR. The table records 250,000 to 300,000 clones, less than 30% of them present only once. Sequenced material: naive CD4+ T cells from blood. Every receptor here comes from a woman aged 25 to 45 with type 1 diabetes.

This clone showed up just a few times. J is TRBJ1-3 and V is TRBV30; the D gene is possibly TRBD1 (6 bases). Deletions cut 5 bases from V and 0 bases from J, with 11 bases between. The CDR3 runs to 14 residues. Germline loops: CDR1 GTSNPN, CDR2 SVGIG (reference sequence). CDR3 nucleotide sequence: TGTGCCTGGGACAGGCTCTACTCTGGAAACACCATATATTTT. This codes for CAWDRLYSGNTIYF.

The chain couples TRBV19 to TRBJ1-2; D unclear. In germline, CDR1 is LNHDA, CDR2 SQIVND (reference sequence). The CDR3 is 12 residues long. With 5 bases removed from V and 3 bases from J, the gap between germline ends came to 7 bases. CDR3 in amino acids: CASSPADYGYTF. In DNA form, the CDR3 reads TGTGCCAGTAGTCCGGCGGACTATGGCTACACCTTC.

The chain recombines TRBV27 with TRBJ2-1; 9 nucleotides line up with TRBD2. CDR1 and CDR2 from the germline V gene are MNHEY and SMNVEV (reference sequence). V trimming: 8 bases; J trimming: 8 bases; junction bases outside the gene matches: 16. There are 16 residues in the CDR3. Here the CDR3 DNA reads TGTGCCAGCGGGGAACCGACTAGCGGATGGGGGGATGAGCAGTTCTTC. Amino acids: CASGEPTSGWGDEQFF.

This clone was seen more than once but under ten times. In DNA, the CDR3 is TGTGCCATCAGTGGAGGCGAGACCCAGTACTTC. Translated: CAISGGETQYF. This chain uses TRBV10-3 with TRBJ2-5; D is undetermined. The CDR3 runs to 11 residues. The germline V gene encodes CDR1 ENHRY and CDR2 SYGVKD. With 4 bases removed from V and 5 bases from J, the gap between germline ends came to 5 bases.

The chain uses TRBV30 and TRBJ2-5, with D maybe TRBD1 (7 bases). The germline CDR1 and CDR2 sequences are GTSNPN and SVGIG (reference sequence). CDR3 length equals 13 residues. Trimming cost V 4 bases and J 4 bases, with 13 bases left between them. In nucleotides, the CDR3 is TGTGCCTGGACCCCAGGGGGAGGAGAGACCCAGTACTTC. Translation gives CAWTPGGGETQYF.

The genes are TRBV9 and TRBJ2-3, with unresolved D. The V gene's germline CDR1 is SGDLS and CDR2 YYNGEE. Trimming pared 4 bases from V and 4 bases from J, leaving 10 bases between. This CDR3 spans 13 amino acids. The CDR3 sequence: CASSTRPADTQYF. The CDR3 DNA reads TGTGCCAGCAGCACGCGCCCCGCAGATACGCAGTATTTT.

The V and J genes are TRBV7-9 and TRBJ2-3; the match to TRBD2 covers 9 bases. CDR1 is SEHNR and CDR2 is FQNEAQ in the germline V gene (reference sequence). The CDR3 consists of 18 residues. V lost 4 bases and J lost 0; bases outside the gene matches: 11. The CDR3 loop reads CASSWLAGEVGSTDTQYF. The DNA for the CDR3 is TGTGCCAGCAGCTGGTTAGCGGGAGAAGTTGGAAGCACAGATACGCAGTATTTT.

This clone was seen only once. This chain uses TRBV25-1 with TRBJ2-1, with a possible D match to TRBD1 (5 bases). In germline, CDR1 is MGHDK, CDR2 SYGVNS. Trimming pared 0 bases from V and 7 bases from J, leaving 13 bases between. The CDR3 totals 15 residues. DNA for the CDR3: TGTGCCAGCAGTGAATACCGGGCAGGGCGGAATGAGCAGTTCTTC. As protein: CASSEYRAGRNEQFF.

This clone was counted once. The CDR3 nucleotides are TGTGCCAGCAGCCCCGGACAGTTGGCCTATGGCTACACCTTC. Translated: CASSPGQLAYGYTF. V gene TRBV11-2 combines with J gene TRBJ1-2; a weak D match, TRBD1 (6 bases). Between the trimmed V and J ends, which lost 5 bases and 4 bases, there was a span of 14 bases. Germline V gene data show CDR1 as SGHAT and CDR2 as FQNNGV. The CDR3 runs to 14 residues. Looking up the rest from reference TRBV11-2 and TRBJ1-2 gives the full variable domain: EAGVAQSPRYKIIEKRQSVAFWCNPISGHATLYWYQQILGQGPKLLIQFQNNGVVDDSQLPKDRFSAERLKGVDSTLKIQPAKLEDSAVYLCASSPGQLAYGYTFGSGTRLTVV.

This clone has a handful of counts. The chain couples TRBV5-1 to TRBJ2-7; D call uncertain. The V end was cut by 0 bases, the J end by 7 bases, with 17 bases between. CDR3 length equals 15 residues. CDR1 SGHRS and CDR2 YFSETQ come from the germline V gene. CDR3 in amino acids: CASSLDLEYTTEQYF. DNA for the CDR3: TGCGCCAGCAGCTTGGATCTGGAGTATACGACTGAGCAGTACTTC.

The chain links TRBV6-5 to TRBJ1-2; TRBD1 aligns across 11 bases. CDR1 is MNHEY and CDR2 is SVGAGI in the germline V gene. J was trimmed by 6 bases and V by 2 bases; bases with no gene match: 2. The CDR3 is 14 residues long. CDR3 bases: TGTGCCAGCAGTTACAAGGGACAGGGGGATGGCTACACCTTC. It is translated as CASSYKGQGDGYTF.

The chain has TRBV4-1 and TRBJ2-5, with 8 bases matching TRBD2. Germline V lookup: CDR1 MGHRA, CDR2 YSYEKL. V lost 8 bases and J lost 2; bases outside the gene matches: 10. This CDR3 has 15 residues. CDR3 sequence: CASSRPSGYQETQYF. In nucleotides, the CDR3 is TGCGCCAGCTCTCGGCCTAGCGGGTATCAAGAGACCCAGTACTTC.

The chain combines TRBV2 with TRBJ2-7; D might be TRBD1 (6 bases). The germline V gene has CDR1 SNHLY and CDR2 FYNNEI. V dropped 6 bases and J dropped 1 base, with 16 bases sitting between them. The CDR3 length is 15 residues. The CDR3: CASRVTGIGSYEQYF. CDR3 coding DNA: TGTGCCAGCAGGGTTACAGGGATTGGGTCCTACGAGCAGTACTTC.

In this sample, this clone turned up a few times. This chain links TRBV4-1 with TRBJ2-7; D is unclear. The CDR3 has 15 amino acids. Germline V lookup: CDR1 MGHRA, CDR2 YSYEKL. The V and J ends lost 4 bases and 0 bases respectively, with 13 bases between them. In DNA, the CDR3 is TGCGCCAGCAGCCGCCTCTTCGTTAGCTCCTACGAGCAGTACTTC. Encoded protein: CASSRLFVSSYEQYF.

V gene TRBV6-6 combines with J gene TRBJ2-7; the D gene is possibly TRBD1 (6 bases). Germline lookup yields CDR1 MNHNY and CDR2 SVGAGI (reference sequence). V gave up 6 bases and J gave up 3 bases, with 15 bases separating them. There are 14 residues in the CDR3. CDR3 coding DNA: TGTGCCAGCAGCTCCGGGACAAGTGTCTACGAGCAGTACTTC. As protein: CASSSGTSVYEQYF.

The chain has TRBV28 and TRBJ1-1, with TRBD1 as a possible D gene (6 bases). The germline gives CDR1 MDHEN, CDR2 SYDVKM. With 4 bases removed from V and 6 bases from J, the gap between germline ends came to 18 bases. The CDR3 is 15 amino acids. Here the CDR3 reads CASSYLSRTASEAFF. The CDR3 DNA reads as TGTGCCAGCAGTTACCTCTCACGGACAGCTTCTGAAGCTTTCTTT.

Points on this clone: The junction departs from germline at one end; a sequencing error may be responsible. The chain recombines TRBV4-1 with TRBJ1-1; D remains unclear. The germline V gene has CDR1 MGHRA and CDR2 YSYEKL. This CDR3 region has 10 residues. The DNA for the CDR3 is TGCGCCAGCAGCCAAGAATATCGAGTTTTT. Amino acid sequence: CASSQEYRVF.

This clone was found a few times. The V and J genes are TRBV11-1 and TRBJ2-1; D unresolved. Per germline, CDR1 SGHAT and CDR2 FQDESV (reference sequence). The CDR3 contains 12 residues. V lost 1 base and J 10 bases, leaving 8 bases between the germline ends. The CDR3 protein is CASSLVQAEQFF. As DNA, the CDR3 is TGTGCCAGCAGCTTAGTCCAGGCCGAGCAGTTCTTC.

This clone was detected a few times. The chain couples TRBV4-1 to TRBJ2-1; 13 positions agree with TRBD2. This CDR3 comprises 17 residues. Trimming took 4 bases from V and 9 from J; bases not matched to a gene: 12. The germline gives CDR1 MGHRA, CDR2 YSYEKL. The CDR3, as DNA: TGCGCCAGCAGCCTCCTCCCGGGACTAGCGGGATCGGGTGAGCAGTTCTTC. Its protein is CASSLLPGLAGSGEQFF.